This TCR beta chain was profiled in a study of blood T cell repertoires in COVID-19. Whole-study context: Acute and convalescent COVID-19 specimens originated in the United States, Italy and Spain. PBMCs, B-cell-depleted T cells, or T cells were the source of the cDNA or gDNA that made up the material.

Trimming removed 6 bases at V and 1 base at J, with 9 bases between. The length of the CDR3 is 13 residues. Looked up from germline, CDR1 is MNHEY and CDR2 is SVGAGI. How the authors handled the data: Using reference gene primer amplification, nucleated cell counts were estimated. TCRdb keeps only in-frame clones here, not all; method: immunoSEQ multiplex PCR. That table supplies the V and J calls and clone size; D and trimming were determined from the DNA. The sample consists of about 250,000 clones, approximately 90% of them appearing once. This chain uses TRBV6-5 with TRBJ1-1; no reliable D call. The TCR was taken from a man younger than 35 with active or convalescent COVID-19. The sample was peripheral blood. CDR3 in amino acids: CASRRTRNTEAFF. The DNA for the CDR3 is TGTGCCAGCAGGAGAACTAGGAACACTGAAGCTTTCTTT.